Listed below are T cell receptor beta chains from one sample, sequenced in a study of OX40 agonist ivuxolimab in advanced cancers. Measured with immunoSEQ multiplex PCR; TCRdb has only the in-frame clones, and not every one. Of over 100,000 clones in the sample, approximately 94% were seen once. The input for sequencing was CD4+ or CD8+ T cells sorted from blood, taken in a trial of the OX40 agonist ivuxolimab. These receptors originate from an adult with an advanced solid tumor such as melanoma, head and neck, liver or kidney cancer. Each CDR3 is given with its conserved first and last residue. Rows may omit the clone size; those that give it use once, few, many or a size class.

size	J	V	CDR3
NA	TRBJ1-4	TRBV28	CASSPGQEEKLFF
NA	TRBJ2-3	TRBV28	CASSHNRDAGDTQYF
NA	TRBJ1-1	TRBV11-2	CASSFGYWVNTEAFF
NA	TRBJ2-1	TRBV6-1	CASRSGRADNEQFF
NA	TRBJ1-5	TRBV19	CASSIFRGGSNQPQHF
NA	TRBJ1-1	TRBV18	CASSPSWTLNTEAFF
once	TRBJ2-5	TRBV5-4	CASSQEGTSGQETQYF
NA	TRBJ2-2	TRBV14	CASSKLAGANTGELFF
NA	TRBJ2-5	TRBV14	CASSQLRSGQETQYF
NA	TRBJ1-6	TRBV25-1	CASSRTGGSYNSPLHF
few	TRBJ1-1	TRBV5-1	CASIRGPPNTEAFF
NA	TRBJ1-2	TRBV27	CASSLSIAIPYGYTF
NA	TRBJ2-7	TRBV7-9	CASSSPILAGGPRQYF
NA	TRBJ1-2	TRBV5-1	CASSFIAGRGYTF
NA	TRBJ2-1	TRBV6-6	CASSYLDEQFF
NA	TRBJ2-4	TRBV23-1	CASRKKKGNIQYF
NA	TRBJ2-3	TRBV6-1	CAGSGTSTDTQYF
NA	TRBJ2-3	TRBV7-3	CASSSPVPAGGDTQYF
once	TRBJ2-1	TRBV9	CASGLAGGNEQFF
NA	TRBJ2-3	TRBV2	CATNRDRDRGDTQYF
NA	TRBJ1-4	TRBV9	CASSVGEGTVDEKLFF
NA	TRBJ2-7	TRBV7-9	CASSLGASGRTYEQYF
NA	TRBJ2-7	TRBV7-2	CASSPGPDRGFVEQYF
NA	TRBJ2-2	TRBV5-1	CASYSGNANTGELFF
NA	TRBJ2-3	TRBV5-1	CASSVDTDTQYF
once	TRBJ1-5	TRBV5-4	CASSIGLYNQPQHF
NA	TRBJ2-5	TRBV5-5	CASSVQGQETQYF
many	TRBJ2-1	TRBV2	CATLPDYYNEQFF
NA	TRBJ2-3	TRBV5-6	CASSLRLASTDTQYF
NA	TRBJ1-3	TRBV19	CASSRQSGANTIYF
once	TRBJ1-1	TRBV5-1	CASSFLTENTEAFF
NA	TRBJ2-2	TRBV5-1	CASSLGVRADTGELFF
NA	TRBJ1-2	TRBV28	CASREWGWGNYGYTF
NA	TRBJ2-2	TRBV5-1	CASSLRQGATGELFF
once	TRBJ2-2	TRBV11-3	CAGWEGRNPGELFF
NA	TRBJ1-5	TRBV7-2	CASSLEMIGLPQHF
few	TRBJ1-1	TRBV28	CASSLSREGKKTEAFF
NA	TRBJ2-7	TRBV7-8	CASSAVGTGNYEQYF
NA	TRBJ2-6	TRBV19	CASGGTGSGANVLTF
once	TRBJ2-5	TRBV5-1	CASSLEASGGQETQYF
NA	TRBJ2-5	TRBV7-9	CASSLWGAETQYF
NA	TRBJ1-5	TRBV18	CASSPTGGGNQPQHF
NA	TRBJ2-1	TRBV10-2	CASKLKKLAVSSYNEQFF
NA	TRBJ2-5	TRBV9	CASSQRGETQYF
NA	TRBJ2-7	TRBV7-2	CASSLPGTGDYEQYF
once	TRBJ1-3	TRBV28	CASSPGTARSTIYF
NA	TRBJ1-6	TRBV28	CASSSPRTALNNSPLHF
NA	TRBJ1-1	TRBV7-7	CASSPLQGADEAFF
NA	TRBJ2-2	TRBV5-1	CASSSPAGGTGELFF
NA	TRBJ1-2	TRBV4-3	CASSQSPYDTDYGYTF
NA	TRBJ1-3	TRBV5-6	CASSPLRDGSSGNTIYF
NA	TRBJ2-7	TRBV5-4	CASSQDDRSSYEQYF
once	TRBJ2-7	TRBV6-6	CASRRAPTYEQYF
NA	TRBJ1-4	TRBV7-8	CASRRTETNEKLFF
NA	TRBJ1-2	TRBV18	CASSSLSVLYGYTF
NA	TRBJ1-2	TRBV19	CASRGGPEPFNYGYTF
NA	TRBJ1-2	TRBV28	CASSPETAQFGYTF